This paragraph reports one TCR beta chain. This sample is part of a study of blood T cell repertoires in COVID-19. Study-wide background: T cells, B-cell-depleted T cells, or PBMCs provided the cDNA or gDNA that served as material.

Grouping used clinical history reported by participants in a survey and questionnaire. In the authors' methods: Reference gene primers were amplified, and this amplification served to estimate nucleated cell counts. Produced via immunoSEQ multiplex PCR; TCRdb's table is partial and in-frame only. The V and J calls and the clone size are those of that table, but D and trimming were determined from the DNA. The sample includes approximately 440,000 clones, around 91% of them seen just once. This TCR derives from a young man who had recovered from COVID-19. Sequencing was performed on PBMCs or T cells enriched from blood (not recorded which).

The CDR3 DNA sequence: TGTGCCGGCCGAGGACAGGGATCTAACTATGGCTACACCTTC. It translates to CAGRGQGSNYGYTF. This chain uses TRBV19 with TRBJ1-2, with TRBD1 matching 8 bases. Trimming at V came to 11 bases and at J to 0 bases, leaving 8 bases not matched to a gene. The CDR3 totals 14 residues. CDR1 LNHDA and CDR2 SQIVND come from the germline V gene (reference sequence).